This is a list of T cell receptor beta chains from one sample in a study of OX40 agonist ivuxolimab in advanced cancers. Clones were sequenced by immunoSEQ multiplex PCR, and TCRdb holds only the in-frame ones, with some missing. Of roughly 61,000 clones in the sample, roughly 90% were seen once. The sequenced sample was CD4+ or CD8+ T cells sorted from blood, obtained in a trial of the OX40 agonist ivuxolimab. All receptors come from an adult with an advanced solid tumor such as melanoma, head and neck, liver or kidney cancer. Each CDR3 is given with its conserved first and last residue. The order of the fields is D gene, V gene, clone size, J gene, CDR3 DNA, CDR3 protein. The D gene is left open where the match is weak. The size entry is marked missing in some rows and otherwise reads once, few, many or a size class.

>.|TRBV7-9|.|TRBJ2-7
TGTGCCAGCAGCCTCAGTTACGAGCAGTACTTC
CASSLSYEQYF
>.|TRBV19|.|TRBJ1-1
TGTGCCAGTAGTATAAGGGGGATCGTCACTGAAGCTTTCTTT
CASSIRGIVTEAFF
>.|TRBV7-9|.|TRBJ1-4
TGTGCCAGCAGCCCAGACTCTACAGCAACTAATGAAAAACTGTTTTTT
CASSPDSTATNEKLFF
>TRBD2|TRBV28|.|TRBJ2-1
TGTGCCAGCAGTTTACCCAGCGGGGGCTACAATGAGCAGTTCTTC
CASSLPSGGYNEQFF
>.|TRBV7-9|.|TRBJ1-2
TGTGCCAGCAGCTTTGTGGGTAACTATGGCTACACCTTC
CASSFVGNYGYTF
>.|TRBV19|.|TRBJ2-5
TGTGCCACCGCGGAGGCCGCGTTCGAGACCCAGTACTTC
CATAEAAFETQYF
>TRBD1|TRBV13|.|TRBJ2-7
TGTGCCAGCAGCTTAGGACAGGGGGGTAGCGAGCAGTACTTC
CASSLGQGGSEQYF
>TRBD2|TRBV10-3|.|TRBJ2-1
TGTGCCATCAGTGGCATGGGATTCGAGAACGGGGGGTGGAACGATGAGCAGTTCTTC
CAISGMGFENGGWNDEQFF
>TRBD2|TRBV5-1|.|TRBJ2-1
TGCGCCAGCAGCTTTCTAGCGGGGGGAGTAGAGCAGTTCTTC
CASSFLAGGVEQFF
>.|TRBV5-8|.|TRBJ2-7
TGTGCCAGCAGCTTGGTCGAGCAGTACTTC
CASSLVEQYF
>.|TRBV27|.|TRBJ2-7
TGTGCCAGCAGTTTTGTCGGGGGCTCCTACGAGCAGTACTTC
CASSFVGGSYEQYF
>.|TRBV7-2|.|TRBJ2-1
TGTGCCAGCAGCTCAACGCGCGGGGGCTCGGGTAATGAGCAGTTCTTC
CASSSTRGGSGNEQFF
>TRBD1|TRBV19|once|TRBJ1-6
TGTGCCAGTAGTCCTCGCCCGGGACAGGGATGGAATTCACCCCTCCACTTT
CASSPRPGQGWNSPLHF
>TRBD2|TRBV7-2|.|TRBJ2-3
TGTGCCAGCAGTTCCGGGACTAGCGGGGGATCCACAGATACGCAGTATTTT
CASSSGTSGGSTDTQYF
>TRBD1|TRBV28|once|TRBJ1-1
TGTGCCAGCAGTTCCTCCACCGGGACAGGCCGTGGCACTGAAGCTTTCTTT
CASSSSTGTGRGTEAFF
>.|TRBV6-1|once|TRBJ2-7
TGTGCCAGCAGTCTAGGGACCTCCTACGAGCAGTACTTC
CASSLGTSYEQYF
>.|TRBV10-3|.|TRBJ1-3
TGTGCCATCAGGCCTGACATCGGAAACACCATATATTTT
CAIRPDIGNTIYF
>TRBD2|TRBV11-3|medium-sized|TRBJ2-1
TGTGCCAGCAGCTCGACTAGCTGGAATGAGCAGTTCTTC
CASSSTSWNEQFF
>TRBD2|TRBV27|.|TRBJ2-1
TGTGCCAGCAGTTTAGCGGGGGGTGGGAATGAGCAGTTCTTC
CASSLAGGGNEQFF
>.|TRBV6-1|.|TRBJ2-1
TGTGCCAGCATAGGGACGGCCAATGAGCAGTTCTTC
CASIGTANEQFF
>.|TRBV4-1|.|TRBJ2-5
TGCGCCAGCAGCCAAGATGCGGAAGAGACCCAGTACTTC
CASSQDAEETQYF
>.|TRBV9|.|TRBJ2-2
TGTGCCAGCAGCGTAAACCCTCTAACCAGGGACACCGGGGAGCTGTTTTTT
CASSVNPLTRDTGELFF
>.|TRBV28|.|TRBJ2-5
TGTGCCAGCAGTTTAGCAGGACTTCAAGAGACCCAGTACTTC
CASSLAGLQETQYF
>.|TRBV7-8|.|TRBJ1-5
TGTGCCAGCAGCTTTGGACTAGTTCAGCCCCAGCATTTT
CASSFGLVQPQHF
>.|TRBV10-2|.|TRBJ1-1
TGCGCCACGGAACAGGGCGACACTGAAGCTTTCTTT
CATEQGDTEAFF
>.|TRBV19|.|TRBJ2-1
TGTGCCACTACCGGAGTTTATGTCGATGAGCAGTTCTTC
CATTGVYVDEQFF
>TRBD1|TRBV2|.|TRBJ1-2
TGTGCCAGCACCGACGGGGACAGATGGGGCTACACCTTC
CASTDGDRWGYTF
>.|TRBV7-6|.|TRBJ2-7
TGTGCCAGCAGCTTAGCTAGTTCGGACGAGCAGTACTTC
CASSLASSDEQYF
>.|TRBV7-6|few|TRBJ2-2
TGTGCCAGCAGCTTAGGGCAGACGAACACCGGGGAGCTGTTTTTT
CASSLGQTNTGELFF
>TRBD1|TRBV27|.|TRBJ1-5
TGTGCCAGCAGTTCGGACAGGGGAAATCAGCCCCAGCATTTT
CASSSDRGNQPQHF
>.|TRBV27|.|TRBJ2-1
TGTGCCAGCAGTCTTCAGGGAAATGAGCAGTTCTTC
CASSLQGNEQFF
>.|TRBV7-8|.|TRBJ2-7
TGTGCCAGCACCGGTGGGGGGTCCCACGAGCAGTACTTC
CASTGGGSHEQYF
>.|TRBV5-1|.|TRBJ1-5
TGCGCCAGCAGCTTGGGAGGGAGTATAAATCAGCCCCAGCATTTT
CASSLGGSINQPQHF
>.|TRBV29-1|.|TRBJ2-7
TGCAGCGTACAAGGACACCTCTCCTACGAGCAGTACTTC
CSVQGHLSYEQYF
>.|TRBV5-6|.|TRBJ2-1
TGTGCCAGCAGCTTCCCTGGCAATGAGCAGTTCTTC
CASSFPGNEQFF
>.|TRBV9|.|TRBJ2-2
TGTGCCAGCAGCGTAGCTCGAGGGGTGAACACCGGGGAGCTGTTTTTT
CASSVARGVNTGELFF
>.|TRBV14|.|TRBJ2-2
TGTGCCAGCAGCCTTGGGCAGTACACCGGGGAGCTGTTTTTT
CASSLGQYTGELFF
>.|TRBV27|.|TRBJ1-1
TGTGCCAGCAGTCTGTCCCAGGGCGGAGTGAACACTGAAGCTTTCTTT
CASSLSQGGVNTEAFF
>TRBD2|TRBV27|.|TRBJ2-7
TGTGCCAGCAGTTTGGCGGGACTAGCGGGGGGGCCTTATTTCTACGAGCAGTACTTC
CASSLAGLAGGPYFYEQYF
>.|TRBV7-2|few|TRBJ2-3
TGTGCCAGCAGCTTAGCGGGGGCAGATACGCAGTATTTT
CASSLAGADTQYF
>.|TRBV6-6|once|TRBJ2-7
TGTGCCAGCAGTTACTCGGGTCAGGGATTCTACGAGCAGTACTTC
CASSYSGQGFYEQYF
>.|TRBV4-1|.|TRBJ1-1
TGTGCCAGCAGCCAAGAACCATGGCTTGAAGCTTTCTTT
CASSQEPWLEAFF
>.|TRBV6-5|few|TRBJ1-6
TGTGCCAGCAGTTACTCGACCGGGGGTAATTCACCCCTCCACTTT
CASSYSTGGNSPLHF
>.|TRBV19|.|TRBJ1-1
TGTGCCAGTAGTATCGACCTCACTGAAGCTTTCTTT
CASSIDLTEAFF
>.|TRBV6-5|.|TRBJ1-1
TGTGCCAGCAGTTACTACGAGGGAACCACTGAAGCTTTCTTT
CASSYYEGTTEAFF
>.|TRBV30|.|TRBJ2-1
TGTGCCTGGAGTTCTTATATCGATGAGCAGTTCTTC
CAWSSYIDEQFF
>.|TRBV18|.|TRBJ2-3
TGTGCCAGCTCACCACCGGGGGGCGGAGATACGCAGTATTTT
CASSPPGGGDTQYF
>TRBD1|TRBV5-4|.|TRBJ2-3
TGTGCCAGCAGCCCAGAGACAGGGGGCGTTGCAGATACGCAGTATTTT
CASSPETGGVADTQYF
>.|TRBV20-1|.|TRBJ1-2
TGCAGTGCTCCTTACTATGGCTACACCTTC
CSAPYYGYTF
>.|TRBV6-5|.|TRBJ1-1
TGTGCCAGCAGTTCAGGCAGGGATATGAACACTGAAGCTTTCTTT
CASSSGRDMNTEAFF
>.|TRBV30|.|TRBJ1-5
TGTGCCTGGAGTAGGGAGAACGAGGGACATTACAATCAGCCCCAGCATTTT
CAWSRENEGHYNQPQHF
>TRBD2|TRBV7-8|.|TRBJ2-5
TGTGCCAGCAGCCGAGCGGGACTTACGCCTCTGGAGACCCAGTACTTC
CASSRAGLTPLETQYF
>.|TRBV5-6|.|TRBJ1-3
TGTGCCAGCAGCTTGTTGGACGGGGGAGGAAACACCATATATTTT
CASSLLDGGGNTIYF
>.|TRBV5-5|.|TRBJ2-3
TGTGCCAGCAGCTCCGCAGACCTGTACACCGATACGCAGTATTTT
CASSSADLYTDTQYF
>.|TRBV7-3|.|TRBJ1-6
TGTGCCAGCAGGGGAAATTCACCCCTCCACTTT
CASRGNSPLHF
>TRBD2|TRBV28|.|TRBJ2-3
TGTGCCAGCAGGTTCGGGGGGACTAGCACAGATACGCAGTATTTT
CASRFGGTSTDTQYF
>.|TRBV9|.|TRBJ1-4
TGTGCCAGCAGCCTAGCGGGGGCTTTTAATGAAAAACTGTTTTTT
CASSLAGAFNEKLFF
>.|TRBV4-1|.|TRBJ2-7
TGCGCCAGCAGCCAAGAAGGAGCAGGTTATCACGAGCAGTACTTC
CASSQEGAGYHEQYF
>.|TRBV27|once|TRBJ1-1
TGTGCCAGCAGTTTGGCAGCGAACACTGAAGCTTTCTTT
CASSLAANTEAFF